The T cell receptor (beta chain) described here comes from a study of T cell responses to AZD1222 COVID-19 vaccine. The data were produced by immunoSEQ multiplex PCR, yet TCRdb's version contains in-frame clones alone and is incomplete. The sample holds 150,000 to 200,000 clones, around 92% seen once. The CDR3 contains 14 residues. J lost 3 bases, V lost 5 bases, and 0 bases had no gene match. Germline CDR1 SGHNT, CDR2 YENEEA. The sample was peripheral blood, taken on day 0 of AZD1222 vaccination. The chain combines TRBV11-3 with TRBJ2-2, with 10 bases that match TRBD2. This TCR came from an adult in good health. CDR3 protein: CASSTSGDTGELFF. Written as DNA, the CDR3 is TGTGCCAGCAGCACTAGCGGGGACACCGGGGAGCTGTTTTTT.